This T cell receptor beta chain comes out of a study of shared clonotypes between healthy human individuals (dated by TCRdb to 2018 to 2021). Describing the broader study: The cohort comprised two women and three men aged 18 to 49 years. Per donor, three plates each were used for CD4 naive and CD4 memory, two for CD8 naive, and one for CD8 memory. To estimate repertoire size and how much clonotypes are shared between individuals, the study performed deep sequencing of blood TCR repertoires from a few healthy adults. Different laboratories and diverse techniques were used to prepare libraries and sequence TCR repertoires, to increase sequencing depth and limit assay-specific biases. Leukapheresis yielded between about 0.9 and 10 billion PBMCs per donor.

Concerning this clone: Its specific antigen is unknown. No qualities accompany the bases; no much larger clone lies one base away.

Points the paper makes about the study in general: Because the study included only a small number of donors, the genetic and exposure-history diversity represented was limited. Sharing across a few donors was observed for roughly 5.4% of naive CD4, over 3% of naive CD8, 2% to 2.5% of memory CD4, and approximately 0.41% of memory CD8 clonotypes. Larger estimated clonotype richness was generally found for naive subsets than for memory subsets. Compared with non-shared clonotypes, clonotypes shared by all four sorted-subset donors had higher generation probabilities. Based on pairwise subsampling, the degree of clonotype sharing among donors was expected to be affected by sequencing depth. Incomplete sequencing was indicated by rarefaction of sorted-subset datasets, despite the large sequencing depth. Sampling was limited to blood, and TCR repertoires in tissue likely differ from TCR repertoires in blood.

The CDR3 starts with the cysteine, ends with the phenylalanine, and has 14 residues. The entry retains the CDR3 DNA only, 42 bases that are in frame from base 1. Based on the germline V gene, the CDR1 and CDR2 sequences are SGHDT and YYEEEE. V is clipped by 7 bases and J by 3 bases, and the sequence between their germline boundaries is 13 bases long. The donors were healthy, HIV-negative adults who had no recently reported acute infections or vaccinations. All donors were Caucasian adults living in Nashville, Tennessee, USA. CD4+ T cells were enriched by magnetic negative selection; naive cells were then positively selected on CD45RA, and the negative fraction formed the memory subset. Blood was obtained by leukapheresis, after which PBMCs were separated by Ficoll-Histopaque density gradient centrifugation and cryopreserved in liquid nitrogen vapor phase. Purity and quantity of every magnetically sorted T cell population were checked by analytical flow cytometry. Genomic DNA was isolated from every sorted fraction and measured by UV absorbance on a Nanodrop 2000c.

Using the deep immunoSEQ assay, multiplex PCR amplified TCR CDR3 regions from genomic DNA. Extracted genomic DNA from each cell subset was distributed evenly across all wells of several immunoSEQ 96-well plates, and each plate was treated as a replicate. For sorted subsets, about 200 ng genomic DNA, equal to about 30,000 T cell genomes, was loaded into each replicate PCR. The purified libraries were quantified using a Qubit 3.0 fluorometer, sized with a Bioanalyzer 2100, and then quantified again using the KAPA Library Quantification kit. A separate single-read 150-cycle Illumina NextSeq 550 flow cell was used to sequence each immunoSEQ 96-well plate. As for the authors' bioinformatics: Because the immunoSEQ output held only junctional sequences and lacked quality scores, the filtering could not match the filtering applied to full-length reads. Sequences were annotated with PyIR, a Python wrapper for IgBLAST v1.9, and V/J genes and CDR3 were assigned using IMGT germline references. Any read was removed if the V/J assignment was weak (E-value above 1e-6), the CDR3 was missing, or the read contained stop codons, out-of-frame junctions, or ambiguous translated residues. V3J clonotypes were defined as sequences sharing the same inferred V gene, J gene, and CDR3 amino acid sequence. Percentage overlap between repertoires was calculated by dividing the number of shared unique clonotypes by the size of the smaller repertoire. RTK rarefaction, the Chao1 estimator, and Recon v2.1 estimates of unobserved clonotypes were used to assess repertoire richness. For all TCRbeta clonotypes obtained by the gDNA method from a few donors, generation probabilities were computed with OLGA. The table was pulled from immuneACCESS by TCRdb, which kept in-frame rearrangements only. Such tables lose some clones; where checked, under half of the loss comes from unresolved V genes, and the rest has no known cause. V, J and clone size derive from that table, while D and trimming were established from the DNA sequence. This sample has some 1,400,000 clones in its table, and about 96% of those were observed once. Roughly 1.2% of the sample is in the top ten clones.

The material sequenced was naive CD4+ T cells sorted from blood. The cell subset or site tag for this specimen amounts to: CD45RA+ positively selected. The rearrangement combines TRBV5-6 with TRBJ2-2, with the D segment identity uncertain. The receptor was derived from a man younger than 45 in good health. This receptor carries the CDR3 CASWKGLDTGELFF. In nucleotide form, the sequence is TGTGCCAGCTGGAAAGGGTTGGACACCGGGGAGCTGTTTTTT.